The 2 T cell receptor beta chains given below trace back to one sample, sequenced in a study of identical twins. TCRdb reprocessed the 5' RACE reads with MiXCR, giving one entry per CDR3 protein. The profile shows 250,000 or so distinct CDR3 sequences, about 8% of them singletons. These data also featured in a second study, about yellow fever vaccine responses in identical twins.

Sequencing input: CD8+ T cells sorted from blood. These receptors came from a young woman in good health.

The chain is built from TRBV19 and TRBJ2-1; perhaps TRBD1 as D (7 bases). V was shortened by 3 bases and J by 8 bases, with 11 bases between the two germline ends. There are 13 residues in the CDR3. Germline V lookup: CDR1 LNHDA, CDR2 SQIVND (reference sequence). The CDR3, as DNA: TGTGCCAGTAGTATCGGCAGGGGGGATGAGCAGTTCTTC. Protein product: CASSIGRGDEQFF.

In its sample, this clonotype was seen a few times. The V gene is TRBV4-1, the J gene TRBJ2-7; perhaps D is TRBD1 or TRBD2 (5 bases each). Germline lookup yields CDR1 MGHRA and CDR2 YSYEKL. The CDR3 has 16 residues. Trimming took off 0 bases at V and 2 bases at J, with 14 bases between the two ends. CDR3 loop: CASSQELRDGAYEQYF. Written as DNA, the CDR3 is TGCGCCAGCAGCCAAGAGCTCCGGGACGGAGCCTACGAGCAGTACTTC.